Below are 16 T cell receptor beta chains sequenced from a single sample in a study of T cell responses to AZD1222 COVID-19 vaccine. Libraries were prepared by immunoSEQ multiplex PCR; TCRdb keeps only in-frame clonotypes and omits some of them. This sample carries some 130,000 clones, 65% to 90% of them seen once, and the ten largest clones take about 20%. The sequencing used peripheral blood, collected on day 0 of AZD1222 vaccination. The source is an adult in good health.

This clone was counted once. The J gene is TRBJ1-4, the V gene TRBV7-6, with 8 bases matching TRBD1. CDR3 length: 12 amino acids. Germline V gene sequence: CDR1 SGHVS, CDR2 FNYEAQ. V gave up 5 bases and J gave up 11 bases; unmatched junction bases: 4. CDR3 sequence reads: CASSPDRGKLFF. The CDR3 region has the DNA TGTGCCAGCAGCCCTGACAGGGGTAAACTGTTTTTT. The full variable domain, its missing parts supplied by reference TRBV7-6 and TRBJ1-4, is GAGVSQSPRYKVTKRGQDVALRCDPISGHVSLYWYRQALGQGPEFLTYFNYEAQQDKSGLPNDRFSAERPEGSISTLTIQRTEQRDSAMYRCASSPDRGKLFFGSGTQLSVL.

The chain joins TRBV4-2 to TRBJ2-3; the D is unclear. The length of the CDR3 is 17 residues. V gave up 0 bases and J gave up 8 bases, with 21 bases separating them. Germline V lookup: CDR1 LGHNA, CDR2 YNFKEQ. CDR3 in amino acids: CASSQDPGRTERSTQYF. The CDR3 region has the DNA TGTGCCAGCAGCCAAGATCCCGGCCGGACGGAGAGGTCTACGCAGTATTTT.

The V gene is TRBV10-2, the J gene TRBJ2-3; 7 bases align to TRBD2. Germline trimming cut 0 bases from V and 4 bases from J; bases unmatched to any gene: 10. Germline loops: CDR1 WSHSY, CDR2 SAAADI. The CDR3 has 17 amino acids. The CDR3, as DNA: TGCGCCAGCAGTGAGTCGGATTGGAGCGGGGTATCAGATACGCAGTATTTT. This translates into CASSESDWSGVSDTQYF.

This clone was recorded a few times. The V gene is TRBV28, the J gene TRBJ2-1; the D gene could be TRBD1 or TRBD2 (7 bases each). The V end lost 8 bases, the J end lost 5 bases, and 16 bases lay between the germline ends. From germline, CDR1 is MDHEN and CDR2 SYDVKM. The CDR3 loop spans 14 amino acids. The CDR3 nucleotides read TGTGCCAGCGGGACGGCAGGGGGGGACAATGAGCAGTTCTTC. Its translation: CASGTAGGDNEQFF.

The chain joins TRBV10-3 to TRBJ1-4; 8 positions agree with TRBD1. Germline lookup yields CDR1 ENHRY and CDR2 SYGVKD. The CDR3 has 14 amino acids. V trimming: 8 bases; J trimming: 5 bases; junction bases outside the gene matches: 7. CDR3 protein: CAIPGGTGNEKLFF. Here the CDR3 DNA reads TGTGCCATCCCCGGTGGGACAGGCAATGAAAAACTGTTTTTT.

The chain carries TRBV7-9 and TRBJ1-2, with a tentative D call TRBD1 (6 bases). Germline lookup yields CDR1 SEHNR and CDR2 FQNEAQ (reference sequence). The V gene lost 5 bases and the J gene lost 6 bases, with 22 bases spanning the gap. CDR3 length: 16 amino acids. The CDR3 loop reads CASSDLPGGGDHGYTF. The CDR3 DNA sequence: TGTGCCAGCAGCGACCTCCCCGGGGGGGGCGATCATGGCTACACCTTC.

The chain links TRBV27 to TRBJ1-4; no clear D gene. CDR1 and CDR2 (germline): MNHEY, SMNVEV (reference sequence). The CDR3 loop spans 16 amino acids. Trimming cost V 3 bases and J 0 bases, with 11 bases left between them. This chain's CDR3 is CASSFGATATNEKLFF. In nucleotides, the CDR3 is TGTGCCAGCAGTTTCGGCGCCACCGCAACTAATGAAAAACTGTTTTTT.

The CDR3 DNA is TGTGCCAGCAGCGAGTCTTGGGGGGGGTATGGCTACACCTTC. Amino acid sequence: CASSESWGGYGYTF. This chain joins TRBV7-2 and TRBJ1-2; D perhaps matches TRBD1 (5 bases). With 5 bases removed from V and 5 bases from J, the gap between germline ends came to 15 bases. The CDR3 has 14 amino acids. Germline CDR1 and CDR2: SGHTA and FQGNSA.

The chain combines TRBV7-9 with TRBJ1-4, with 12 bases fitting TRBD1. V lost 2 bases, J lost 10 bases, and 8 bases stayed unmatched. The germline V gene has CDR1 SEHNR and CDR2 FQNEAQ (reference sequence). CDR3 length: 16 amino acids. CDR3 in amino acids: CASSLRVGTGGGKLFF. In DNA, the CDR3 is TGTGCCAGCAGCTTACGTGTCGGGACAGGGGGCGGAAAACTGTTTTTT.

This chain uses TRBV4-3 with TRBJ2-2; D possibly corresponds to TRBD2 (7 bases). Between the trimmed V and J ends, which lost 0 bases and 5 bases, there was a span of 16 bases. CDR3 length: 17 residues. CDR1 is LGHNA, CDR2 YSLEER, per germline. CDR3: CASSQDGGGAMTGELFF. As DNA, the CDR3 is TGCGCCAGCAGCCAAGATGGTGGGGGGGCCATGACCGGGGAGCTGTTTTTT.

The V call is TRBV27, the J call TRBJ1-6; 8 bases align to TRBD1. This CDR3 has 17 amino acids. Germline lookup yields CDR1 MNHEY and CDR2 SMNVEV (reference sequence). V lost 1 base and J lost 5; bases outside the gene matches: 7. In nucleotides, the CDR3 is TGTGCCAGCAGTTTATGGGGGTCAGGGGGCGATAATTCACCCCTCCACTTT. This sequence encodes CASSLWGSGGDNSPLHF.

This clone was seen more than once but under ten times. The rearrangement links TRBV4-1 to TRBJ1-5; tentative D call: TRBD1 (5 bases). Trimming pared 3 bases from V and 3 bases from J, leaving 15 bases between. Germline values: CDR1 MGHRA, CDR2 YSYEKL. This CDR3 is built from 16 residues. The CDR3 here is CASSHPGPFFNQPQHF. The DNA for the CDR3 is TGCGCCAGCAGCCACCCGGGACCCTTTTTCAATCAGCCCCAGCATTTT.

The rearrangement uses TRBV5-1 and TRBJ1-1; 10 nucleotides match TRBD1. The CDR3 loop spans 15 amino acids. V was clipped by 3 bases and J by 1 base; unmatched bases: 3. Germline V gives CDR1 SGHRS, CDR2 YFSETQ. The CDR3 DNA is TGCGCCAGCAGCTCCTGGGACAGGGGGAACACTGAAGCTTTCTTT. Its translation: CASSSWDRGNTEAFF. The entire variable domain, with the rest obtained from reference TRBV5-1 and TRBJ1-1, is as follows: KAGVTQTPRYLIKTRGQQVTLSCSPISGHRSVSWYQQTPGQGLQFLFEYFSETQRNKGNFPGRFSGRQFSNSRSEMNVSTLELGDSALYLCASSSWDRGNTEAFFGQGTRLTVV.

This chain uses TRBV15 with TRBJ2-7; perhaps TRBD1 as D (6 bases). Per the germline V gene, CDR1 is LNHNV and CDR2 is YYDKDF (reference sequence). The CDR3 has 12 amino acids. Trimming shortened V by 5 bases and J by 4 bases, and 9 bases separated the two germline ends. The CDR3 DNA is TGTGCCACCAGCCCGACAGGTTACGAGCAGTACTTC. Translated: CATSPTGYEQYF.

This chain connects TRBV7-2 to TRBJ2-3, with a possible D match to TRBD2 (6 bases). The CDR3 consists of 15 residues. Trimming took 1 base from V and 1 from J, leaving 9 bases between them. Germline V gene sequence: CDR1 SGHTA, CDR2 FQGNSA. CDR3 bases: TGTGCCAGCAGCTTAGGGGCGGGGCGCACAGATACGCAGTATTTT. This sequence encodes CASSLGAGRTDTQYF.

The chain has TRBV2 and TRBJ2-7; 9 nucleotides agree with TRBD1. Trimming at V came to 4 bases and at J to 5 bases, leaving 12 bases not matched to a gene. The CDR3 totals 16 residues. CDR1 SNHLY and CDR2 FYNNEI come from the germline V gene. The CDR3 nucleotides are TGTGCCAGCAGTGTACCAACCGGGACAGGGAAGAACGAGCAGTACTTC. Translating it yields CASSVPTGTGKNEQYF.